These 32 T cell receptor beta chains share one sample of origin, sequenced in a study of shared clonotypes between healthy human individuals. TCRdb's copy holds only in-frame clones and misses some; the assay was immunoSEQ multiplex PCR. Seen here are about 2.3 million clones, 93% observed once, and the top ten hold 0.39%. Sequenced sample: naive CD4+ T cells from PBMCs. Sample subset: CD45RA+ positively selected. All receptors come from a man aged 18 to 30 in good health. Some clones in this sample may be carry-over from other donors' samples.

The chain uses TRBV28 and TRBJ1-2, with D tentatively TRBD1 (5 bases). The CDR3 sequence is 17 residues long. V lost 3 bases to trimming and J lost 4 bases, with 21 bases between them. Germline lookup yields CDR1 MDHEN and CDR2 SYDVKM. The CDR3 DNA reads as TGTGCCAGCAGTTTCACCCGTATTTCCGGGACTCCCTATGGCTACACCTTC. Its translation: CASSFTRISGTPYGYTF.

The chain joins TRBV28 to TRBJ2-7; 12 bases agree with TRBD2. In germline, CDR1 is MDHEN, CDR2 SYDVKM. V gave up 8 bases and J gave up 0 bases; unmatched junction bases: 2. The CDR3 consists of 14 residues. CDR3 DNA: TGTGCCAGCCTAGCGGGAGGGAACTCCTACGAGCAGTACTTC. Amino acid sequence: CASLAGGNSYEQYF.

A remark on this clone: Other nucleotide sequences in the sample specify the same CDR3. The J gene is TRBJ1-1, the V gene TRBV6-6, with D possibly being TRBD1 (6 bases). The CDR3 spans 14 residues. In germline, CDR1 is MNHNY, CDR2 SVGAGI (reference sequence). V was pared by 3 bases and J by 2 bases, with 10 bases between. CDR3 bases: TGTGCCAGCAGTTATCCGGGGGCCAACACTGAAGCTTTCTTT. This sequence encodes CASSYPGANTEAFF.

The rearrangement links TRBV19 to TRBJ2-5; 9 positions agree with TRBD2. With 2 bases clipped from V and 0 bases from J, the junction kept 10 bases outside the gene matches. Germline loops: CDR1 LNHDA, CDR2 SQIVND (reference sequence). CDR3 length: 18 amino acids. CDR3: CASSISPAGGPHQETQYF. The CDR3 coding sequence is TGTGCCAGTAGTATATCCCCCGCGGGAGGGCCCCACCAAGAGACCCAGTACTTC.

The chain links TRBV5-6 to TRBJ1-4; D unclear. Germline CDR1 SGHDT, CDR2 YYEEEE. The CDR3 is 14 amino acids. Trimming removed 4 bases from V and 4 bases from J, with 11 bases in between. The CDR3 reads CASSLRAFNEKLFF. The DNA for the CDR3 is TGTGCCAGCAGCCTGAGGGCCTTTAATGAAAAACTGTTTTTT.

V usage is TRBV4-2 and J usage is TRBJ1-2; 7 bases map to TRBD1. The CDR3 extends over 14 amino acids. Germline V gene sequence: CDR1 LGHNA, CDR2 YNFKEQ. Trimming took 1 base from V and 10 from J; bases not matched to a gene: 9. CDR3 residues: CASSQGRDSFIYTF. CDR3 DNA: TGTGCCAGCAGCCAAGGCCGGGACAGTTTTATCTACACCTTC.

This clone occurred once. The CDR3 nucleotides read TGTGCCAGCAGTTTCACACCAGAACAGGGAGTT. Translating it yields CASSFTPEQGV. The rearrangement uses TRBV6-9 and TRBJ2-7, with D possibly TRBD1 on 6 matching bases. This CDR3 is built from 11 residues. Germline CDR1 reads MNHGY; CDR2 reads SVAAGI.

The CDR3 nucleotides are TGTGCCAGTAGACTTACCTCCTACTCTGGGGCCAACGTCCTGACTTTC. This translates into CASRLTSYSGANVLTF. The chain recombines TRBV19 with TRBJ2-6; no reliable D call. Germline V gene lookup returns CDR1 LNHDA and CDR2 SQIVND (reference sequence). V lost 6 bases and J 0 bases, leaving 12 bases between the germline ends. CDR3 length equals 16 residues.

The genes are TRBV7-2 and TRBJ2-1, with a possible D match to TRBD2 (6 bases). The CDR3 totals 15 residues. Germline V CDR1 and CDR2: SGHTA, FQGNSA. V gave up 5 bases and J gave up 5 bases, with 16 bases separating them. For the CDR3, the DNA is TGTGCCAGCAGCCAGCTCGGCGGGACGAACAATGAGCAGTTCTTC. As protein: CASSQLGGTNNEQFF.

The chain joins TRBV4-1 to TRBJ1-2; tentatively, D is TRBD1 (6 bases). The germline V gene has CDR1 MGHRA and CDR2 YSYEKL. The CDR3 sequence is 16 residues long. V was trimmed by 0 bases and J by 2 bases, leaving 13 bases between them. CDR3 bases: TGCGCCAGCAGCCAAGATAGGGGGGCTGCCAACTATGGCTACACCTTC. This codes for CASSQDRGAANYGYTF.

This rearrangement joins TRBV28 to TRBJ2-7, with TRBD2 matching 10 bases. Germline CDR1 and CDR2: MDHEN and SYDVKM. The CDR3 totals 14 residues. Losses at the gene ends were 7 bases for V and 7 bases for J; bases not matched to a gene: 10. CDR3 coding DNA: TGTGCCAGCATAGGTCTAGCGGGAGCCGGGGAGCAGTACTTC. As protein: CASIGLAGAGEQYF.

On this clone itself: A much more abundant neighbour one base away suggests this may be a read error. Additional DNA sequences in this sample encode the identical CDR3. This sequence joins TRBV5-1 and TRBJ2-3, with unresolved D. CDR1 SGHRS and CDR2 YFSETQ come from the germline V gene. V lost 0 bases to trimming and J lost 5 bases, with 4 bases between them. CDR3 length equals 12 residues. CDR3 nucleotide sequence: TGCGCCAGCAGCTTGGAGGGAGATACGCAGTATTTT. Protein product: CASSLEGDTQYF.

V gene TRBV6-6 combines with J gene TRBJ1-1; D uncertain. The CDR3 spans 16 residues. Germline V gene sequence: CDR1 MNHNY, CDR2 SVGAGI (reference sequence). V was clipped by 4 bases and J by 3 bases, with 18 bases between them. This CDR3 reads CASSSRTHPEDTEAFF. CDR3 DNA sequence: TGTGCCAGCAGTTCACGGACTCACCCCGAGGACACTGAAGCTTTCTTT.

This clone was detected only once. This sequence joins TRBV27 and TRBJ2-4; D remains ambiguous. CDR3 length: 15 residues. V was shortened by 6 bases and J by 1 base, with 13 bases between the two germline ends. The V gene's germline CDR1 is MNHEY and CDR2 SMNVEV (reference sequence). CDR3 region: CASSGPYLAKNIQYF. DNA for the CDR3: TGTGCCAGCAGCGGCCCCTACCTCGCCAAAAACATTCAGTACTTC.

This clone was observed a single time. The rearrangement uses TRBV5-1 and TRBJ2-5; 10 bases are a match to TRBD1. After removal of 6 bases from V and 5 bases from J, the junction contained 13 bases not matched to a gene. Germline loops: CDR1 SGHRS, CDR2 YFSETQ. CDR3 length: 16 amino acids. The CDR3 protein is CASKGGTGAAGETQYF. The CDR3, as DNA: TGCGCCAGCAAGGGCGGGACAGGGGCCGCAGGGGAGACCCAGTACTTC.

The chain couples TRBV5-6 to TRBJ1-5; D perhaps matches TRBD1 (5 bases). Trimming shortened V by 5 bases and J by 1 base, and 7 bases separated the two germline ends. This CDR3 spans 13 amino acids. Looked up from germline, CDR1 is SGHDT and CDR2 is YYEEEE. CDR3 coding DNA: TGTGCCAGCAGTTGGGACAGCAATCAGCCCCAGCATTTT. Amino acids: CASSWDSNQPQHF.

The chain carries TRBV15 and TRBJ2-7, with unresolved D. Germline lookup yields CDR1 LNHNV and CDR2 YYDKDF (reference sequence). V was trimmed by 1 base and J by 2 bases, leaving 9 bases between them. The CDR3 runs 14 residues. The CDR3 is CATSRGTVTYEQYF. Written as DNA, the CDR3 is TGTGCCACCAGCAGAGGGACGGTCACCTACGAGCAGTACTTC.

The CDR3 nucleotides are TGCGCCAGCAGCTTGGACAGGGTTAAAAACATTCAGTACTTC. This gives the protein CASSLDRVKNIQYF. The chain links TRBV5-1 to TRBJ2-4, with D tentatively TRBD1 (6 bases). The germline V gene encodes CDR1 SGHRS and CDR2 YFSETQ. Trimming shortened V by 0 bases and J by 4 bases, and 8 bases separated the two germline ends. CDR3 length equals 14 residues.

The rearrangement uses TRBV5-6 and TRBJ2-2; perhaps TRBD1 as D (6 bases). This CDR3 contains 14 residues. Between the trimmed V and J ends, which lost 4 bases and 4 bases, there was a span of 11 bases. From germline, CDR1 is SGHDT and CDR2 YYEEEE. CDR3 in amino acids: CASSSTGRTGELFF. The DNA of the CDR3 is TGTGCCAGCAGCAGCACAGGGCGCACCGGGGAGCTGTTTTTT. The full variable domain, its missing parts supplied by reference TRBV5-6 and TRBJ2-2, is DAGVTQSPTHLIKTRGQQVTLRCSPKSGHDTVSWYQQALGQGPQFIFQYYEEEERQRGNFPDRFSGHQFPNYSSELNVNALLLGDSALYLCASSSTGRTGELFFGEGSRLTVL.

The rearrangement joins TRBV7-2 to TRBJ2-1; the D is unclear. V shed 2 bases and J shed 0 bases, with 8 bases lying between them. The CDR3 contains 15 residues. Germline V lookup: CDR1 SGHTA, CDR2 FQGNSA. The CDR3 region is CASSLLASSYNEQFF. The CDR3 coding sequence is TGTGCCAGCAGCTTATTGGCGAGCTCCTACAATGAGCAGTTCTTC.

V gene TRBV28 combines with J gene TRBJ2-2, with 12 positions matching TRBD2. The CDR3 runs to 18 residues. Germline CDR1 is MDHEN and CDR2 is SYDVKM. Unmatched junction bases numbered 5, after V lost 3 bases and J lost 0 bases. DNA for the CDR3: TGTGCCAGCAGTTTTACTAGCGGGAGGCTGACGAACACCGGGGAGCTGTTTTTT. Translation: CASSFTSGRLTNTGELFF.

J is TRBJ2-2 and V is TRBV5-1, with D perhaps assigned TRBD1 or TRBD2 (5 bases each). Germline values: CDR1 SGHRS, CDR2 YFSETQ. V lost 0 bases and J 4 bases, leaving 16 bases between the germline ends. This CDR3 has 17 residues. The DNA of the CDR3 is TGCGCCAGCAGCTTGGTCGGGAACCAGGGAGTCACCGGGGAGCTGTTTTTT. It codes for CASSLVGNQGVTGELFF.

Only a few counts were recorded for this clone. This chain links TRBV28 with TRBJ1-1; D remains ambiguous. The V and J ends lost 3 bases and 2 bases respectively, with 13 bases between them. Germline CDR1 MDHEN, CDR2 SYDVKM. The CDR3 has 15 residues. CDR3 bases: TGTGCCAGCAGTTTTCGAATACGGGTAAACACTGAAGCTTTCTTT. This codes for CASSFRIRVNTEAFF.

This clone was detected once. The sample holds other DNA sequences that translate to the same CDR3. V gene TRBV18 combines with J gene TRBJ1-4; a weak D match, TRBD1 (6 bases). V dropped 4 bases and J dropped 4 bases, with 7 bases sitting between them. Germline loops: CDR1 KGHSH, CDR2 LQKENI. The CDR3 sequence is 13 residues long. The CDR3 coding sequence is TGTGCCAGCTCACGGGACATTAATGAAAAACTGTTTTTT. Translating gives CASSRDINEKLFF.

This chain connects TRBV9 to TRBJ2-5, with TRBD1 matching 7 bases. The V gene's germline CDR1 is SGDLS and CDR2 YYNGEE. V lost 1 base, J lost 5 bases, and 8 bases stayed unmatched. There are 15 residues in the CDR3. CDR3 residues: CASSVSVGRGETQYF. The CDR3 region has the DNA TGTGCCAGCAGCGTATCCGTGGGCAGGGGGGAGACCCAGTACTTC.

The chain couples TRBV7-9 to TRBJ2-7; D is possibly TRBD1 (6 bases). The CDR3 covers 15 residues. CDR1 is SEHNR, CDR2 FQNEAQ, per germline (reference sequence). V gave up 2 bases and J gave up 2 bases, with 13 bases separating them. CDR3 DNA sequence: TGTGCCAGCAGCTTATGGGGGCTGTTAACCTACGAGCAGTACTTC. As protein: CASSLWGLLTYEQYF.

The chain joins TRBV19 to TRBJ1-1, with D possibly matching TRBD1 (5 bases). Germline V gene data show CDR1 as LNHDA and CDR2 as SQIVND (reference sequence). Trimming left V 6 bases short and J 1 base short, with 15 bases between. CDR3 length: 15 amino acids. CDR3 protein: CASRRGQGENTEAFF. CDR3 in DNA: TGTGCCAGTAGACGAGGGCAGGGCGAGAACACTGAAGCTTTCTTT.

This sequence joins TRBV12-1 and TRBJ1-5; whether TRBD1, the table's D call, matches the DNA was not checked. TRBV12-1 is tagged as a pseudogene. This CDR3 has 15 residues. CDR3 nucleotide sequence: TGTGCCAGCAGCCCAAGGGGGCCCTTAAATCAGCCCCAGCATTTT. This encodes CASSPRGPLNQPQHF.

V is TRBV7-2 and J is TRBJ1-1; D is perhaps TRBD1 (6 bases). The V end was cut by 2 bases, the J end by 1 base, with 11 bases between. In germline, CDR1 is SGHTA, CDR2 FQGNSA. The CDR3 is made up of 15 amino acids. CDR3 sequence reads: CASSLLGQRNTEAFF. CDR3 DNA sequence: TGTGCCAGCAGCTTATTGGGACAAAGGAACACTGAAGCTTTCTTT.

The J gene is TRBJ2-3, the V gene TRBV5-4; 10 positions match TRBD1. The CDR3 totals 15 residues. Germline CDR1 is SGHNT and CDR2 is YYREEE (reference sequence). V shed 4 bases and J 3 bases; nucleotides not matched to a gene: 5. In DNA form, the CDR3 reads TGTGCCAGCAGCCGTCCGGGACAGGGGACAGATACGCAGTATTTT. Encoded protein: CASSRPGQGTDTQYF. Variable domain in full (rest from reference TRBV5-4 and TRBJ2-3): ETGVTQSPTHLIKTRGQQVTLRCSSQSGHNTVSWYQQALGQGPQFIFQYYREEENGRGNFPPRFSGLQFPNYSSELNVNALELDDSALYLCASSRPGQGTDTQYFGPGTRLTVL.

This rearrangement joins TRBV5-4 to TRBJ2-2; 8 bases map to TRBD1. This CDR3 spans 16 amino acids. After removal of 2 bases from V and 4 bases from J, the junction contained 7 bases not matched to a gene. Germline-derived CDR1 and CDR2 are SGHNT and YYREEE (reference sequence). The CDR3 reads CASSFRDRGPTGELFF. The DNA of the CDR3 is TGTGCCAGCAGCTTTCGAGACAGGGGTCCCACCGGGGAGCTGTTTTTT.

The rearrangement joins TRBV12-2 to TRBJ2-7. TRBV12-2 constitutes a pseudogene. The CDR3 has 13 amino acids. CDR3 sequence reads: CASRLGGRYEQYF. The CDR3 DNA reads as TGTGCAAGTCGCCTCGGGGGCCGCTACGAGCAGTACTTC.